Below are 27 T cell receptor beta chains sequenced from a single sample in a study of blood T cell repertoires in COVID-19. Sequencing was performed with immunoSEQ multiplex PCR; in TCRdb, only in-frame clones are kept and a portion is missing. Counted here are approximately 300,000 clones, more than 90% occurring once; the ten biggest clones make up less than 20%. Input material: PBMCs or T cells enriched from blood (not recorded which). Receptors were obtained from a woman aged 25 to 39 who had recovered from COVID-19.

The CDR3 sequence is CASSPLTGYQPQHF. The CDR3 coding sequence is TGTGCCAGTAGTCCGCTTACGGGGTATCAGCCCCAGCATTTT. The chain employs TRBV19 and TRBJ1-5; D call uncertain. V was cut by 5 bases and J by 5 bases, with 13 bases left in between. The germline V gene encodes CDR1 LNHDA and CDR2 SQIVND (reference sequence). The CDR3 covers 14 residues.

The rearrangement uses TRBV7-2 and TRBJ2-3, with TRBD2 identical over 9 bases. The V segment lost 3 bases and the J segment 1 base; nucleotides outside the gene matches: 8. Germline V gene data show CDR1 as SGHTA and CDR2 as FQGNSA. This CDR3 spans 17 amino acids. The CDR3 DNA sequence: TGTGCCAGCAGCTTGAATGCGGGGGGGCCTGGCACAGATACGCAGTATTTT. It encodes CASSLNAGGPGTDTQYF.

This chain uses TRBV29-1 with TRBJ2-7; D is unresolved. The CDR3 contains 11 residues. The germline gives CDR1 SQVTM, CDR2 ANQGSEA. Between the trimmed V and J ends, which lost 3 bases and 6 bases, there was a span of 9 bases. In DNA form, the CDR3 reads TGCAGCGTTGAGGAGATTCGCGAGCAGTACTTC. As protein: CSVEEIREQYF.

The rearrangement joins TRBV5-6 to TRBJ1-4, with no clear D. The V gene's germline CDR1 is SGHDT and CDR2 YYEEEE. This CDR3 is 15 amino acids long. The V end was cut by 0 bases, the J end by 2 bases, with 8 bases between. CDR3 sequence (DNA): TGTGCCAGCAGCTTGGCTATAGCTACTAATGAAAAACTGTTTTTT. It translates to CASSLAIATNEKLFF. Full variable domain (outside the CDR3, taken from reference TRBV5-6 and TRBJ1-4): DAGVTQSPTHLIKTRGQQVTLRCSPKSGHDTVSWYQQALGQGPQFIFQYYEEEERQRGNFPDRFSGHQFPNYSSELNVNALLLGDSALYLCASSLAIATNEKLFFGSGTQLSVL.

This clone has just one count. The genes are TRBV28 and TRBJ2-1, with D perhaps TRBD1 (5 bases). This CDR3 is 17 amino acids long. Trimming cost V 0 bases and J 3 bases, with 15 bases left between them. Germline V lookup: CDR1 MDHEN, CDR2 SYDVKM. CDR3 sequence: CASSLWLTAGLYNEQFF. The CDR3 bases are TGTGCCAGCAGTTTATGGTTGACAGCCGGCCTCTACAATGAGCAGTTCTTC.

The chain combines TRBV9 with TRBJ2-1; TRBD2 might be the D (5 bases). V lost 2 bases and J 4 bases, leaving 13 bases between the germline ends. CDR3 length: 15 amino acids. Germline-derived CDR1 and CDR2 are SGDLS and YYNGEE. CDR3 sequence: CASSVGLATYNEQFF. The CDR3 DNA is TGTGCCAGCAGCGTCGGGCTAGCCACGTACAATGAGCAGTTCTTC. Full variable domain (remainder filled in from reference TRBV9 and TRBJ2-1): DSGVTQTPKHLITATGQRVTLRCSPRSGDLSVYWYQQSLDQGLQFLIQYYNGEERAKGNILERFSAQQFPDLHSELNLSSLELGDSALYFCASSVGLATYNEQFFGPGTRLTVL.

This clone was seen once. The V call is TRBV19, the J call TRBJ2-5; possible D gene TRBD1, 5 bases. V was clipped by 5 bases and J by 0 bases, with 13 bases between them. Germline V lookup: CDR1 LNHDA, CDR2 SQIVND (reference sequence). This CDR3 has 15 residues. Here the CDR3 DNA reads TGTGCCAGTAGTTTAAACCAGGGTTACCAAGAGACCCAGTACTTC. Amino acid sequence: CASSLNQGYQETQYF.

V is TRBV9 and J is TRBJ1-1, with 9 positions matching TRBD1. The V gene end was trimmed by 4 bases and the J gene end by 8 bases; junction bases not matched to a gene: 9. Germline V gene data show CDR1 as SGDLS and CDR2 as YYNGEE. The CDR3 is made up of 14 amino acids. In DNA form, the CDR3 reads TGTGCCAGCAGCATTTCCCCCGGGACAGGGGAAGCTTTCTTT. This codes for CASSISPGTGEAFF.

For the CDR3, the DNA is TGCGCCAGCAGCGGAGGGACAGCGCCCTTTGAAGAGCAGTACTTC. This encodes CASSGGTAPFEEQYF. The genes are TRBV5-1 and TRBJ2-7, with TRBD1 as a possible D gene (7 bases). This CDR3 contains 15 residues. Trimming pared 4 bases from V and 7 bases from J, leaving 21 bases between. The germline V gene encodes CDR1 SGHRS and CDR2 YFSETQ.

This sequence joins TRBV9 and TRBJ2-3; 7 nucleotides agree with TRBD1. In germline, CDR1 is SGDLS, CDR2 YYNGEE. This CDR3 has 15 amino acids. The junction had 9 bases not matched to a gene; V was cut back by 6 bases and J by 2 bases. The CDR3 reads CASNKGAGSTDTQYF. The CDR3 nucleotides are TGTGCCAGCAACAAGGGGGCAGGATCCACAGATACGCAGTATTTT.

This rearrangement joins TRBV2 to TRBJ1-5, with 7 bases fitting TRBD1. Germline V CDR1 and CDR2: SNHLY, FYNNEI. The CDR3 covers 13 residues. The V and J ends lost 6 bases and 11 bases, in that order; junction bases with no gene match: 10. The CDR3 coding sequence is TGTGCCAGCAGCGGACAGGTCGCAGGGGCCCAGCATTTT. The encoded protein is CASSGQVAGAQHF.

This chain joins TRBV4-1 and TRBJ1-2; D gene ambiguous. This CDR3 is 15 amino acids long. Germline V gene sequence: CDR1 MGHRA, CDR2 YSYEKL. Trimming took off 2 bases at V and 8 bases at J, with 18 bases between the two ends. DNA of the CDR3: TGCGCCAGCAGCCAAATAGCGAGCTCCCCACAAGGCTACACCTTC. Translating it yields CASSQIASSPQGYTF.

The genes are TRBV28 and TRBJ2-7; D is possibly TRBD1 (7 bases). The CDR3 contains 14 residues. V lost 3 bases to trimming and J lost 3 bases, with 12 bases between them. Germline-derived CDR1 and CDR2 are MDHEN and SYDVKM. In nucleotides, the CDR3 is TGTGCCAGCAGTTTGAGGCAGGGGGGCTACGAGCAGTACTTC. It codes for CASSLRQGGYEQYF.

The chain is built from TRBV27 and TRBJ2-1; possible D gene TRBD1, 7 bases. The V gene's germline CDR1 is MNHEY and CDR2 SMNVEV (reference sequence). Trimming shortened V by 5 bases and J by 2 bases, and 22 bases separated the two germline ends. The CDR3 sequence is 18 residues long. This chain's CDR3 is CASSPPRMTGRPYNEQFF. CDR3 bases: TGTGCCAGCAGTCCCCCCAGAATGACAGGGAGGCCCTACAATGAGCAGTTCTTC.

The V gene is TRBV2, the J gene TRBJ2-1, with 13 bases fitting TRBD2. CDR3 length equals 15 residues. Unmatched junction bases numbered 9, after V lost 6 bases and J lost 10 bases. CDR1 and CDR2 (germline): SNHLY, FYNNEI. The CDR3 bases are TGTGCCAGCAGACGGACTAGCGGGAGTCTAGGAGAGCAGTTCTTC. Residues: CASRRTSGSLGEQFF.

The chain links TRBV7-3 to TRBJ2-1, with D possibly being TRBD2 (7 bases). The CDR3 spans 14 residues. With 2 bases removed from V and 5 bases from J, the gap between germline ends came to 10 bases. Germline V gives CDR1 SGHTA, CDR2 FQGTGA. The CDR3 DNA reads as TGTGCCAGCAGCTTAGGGGGGGCTAACAATGAGCAGTTCTTC. Protein product: CASSLGGANNEQFF.

The rearrangement uses TRBV3-1 (or the pseudogene TRBV3-2) and TRBJ1-1, with D possibly being TRBD1 (6 bases). Germline CDR1 reads LGHDT; CDR2 reads YNNKEL (reference sequence). V lost 1 base and J 8 bases, leaving 11 bases between the germline ends. The CDR3 has 13 amino acids. CDR3 amino acids: CASSQARQGEAFF. The DNA of the CDR3 is TGTGCCAGCAGCCAAGCCCGCCAGGGGGAAGCTTTCTTT.

This CDR3 is CASSTPLQGGKSPLHF. The CDR3 nucleotides are TGTGCCAGCAGTACCCCACTCCAGGGGGGAAAATCACCCCTCCACTTT. The rearrangement joins TRBV6-2 or TRBV6-3 to TRBJ1-6; TRBD1 matches at 7 bases. Germline CDR1 and CDR2: MNHEY and SVGEGT. The CDR3 length is 16 residues. J lost 10 bases, V lost 5 bases, and 14 bases had no gene match.

The table lists this clone with a count of one. CDR3 region: CASSLGGTTYYEQYF. In DNA form, the CDR3 reads TGTGCCAGCAGTTTAGGGGGCACTACCTACTACGAGCAGTACTTC. The V call is TRBV28, the J call TRBJ2-7; possibly TRBD1 for D (6 bases). The ends were cut back, 2 bases at V and 3 bases at J, with 14 bases in the middle. The CDR3 loop spans 15 amino acids. In germline, CDR1 is MDHEN, CDR2 SYDVKM.

The table lists this clone with a count of one. This chain joins TRBV5-4 and TRBJ1-5; 7 nucleotides line up with TRBD1. The CDR3 spans 20 residues. V dropped 7 bases and J dropped 6; count of bases not matched to a gene: 28. Germline CDR1 and CDR2: SGHNT and YYREEE (reference sequence). CDR3 in amino acids: CASWNTPTDRCSLRSQPQHF. As DNA, the CDR3 is TGTGCCAGCTGGAATACACCCACGGACAGGTGTTCATTGAGGAGTCAGCCCCAGCATTTT. Looking up the rest from reference TRBV5-4 and TRBJ1-5 gives the full variable domain: ETGVTQSPTHLIKTRGQQVTLRCSSQSGHNTVSWYQQALGQGPQFIFQYYREEENGRGNFPPRFSGLQFPNYSSELNVNALELDDSALYLCASWNTPTDRCSLRSQPQHFGDGTRLSIL.

The rearrangement uses TRBV23-1 and TRBJ1-4, with 9 positions matching TRBD1. TRBV23-1 is an ORF for which the function is uncertain. The CDR3 has 15 residues. V dropped 0 bases and J dropped 12; count of bases not matched to a gene: 8. This CDR3 is CASSQSGTGLAQLFF. The CDR3 DNA reads TGCGCCAGCAGTCAATCCGGGACAGGGTTGGCACAACTGTTTTTT.

The chain links TRBV7-8 to TRBJ1-6; 10 bases match TRBD1. The CDR3 extends over 17 amino acids. The germline gives CDR1 SGHVS, CDR2 FQNEAQ. V trimming: 0 bases; J trimming: 7 bases; junction bases outside the gene matches: 6. CDR3 sequence reads: CASSLAAGTGVNSPLHF. In DNA form, the CDR3 reads TGTGCCAGCAGCTTAGCGGCCGGGACAGGGGTGAATTCACCCCTCCACTTT. The full variable domain, rest sourced from reference TRBV7-8 and TRBJ1-6, is GAGVSQSPRYKVAKRGQDVALRCDPISGHVSLFWYQQALGQGPEFLTYFQNEAQLDKSGLPSDRFFAERPEGSVSTLKIQRTQQEDSAVYLCASSLAAGTGVNSPLHFGNGTRLTVT.

The V gene is TRBV30, the J gene TRBJ1-3; D is uncertain. Trimming stripped 2 bases from V and 0 bases from J, with 11 bases between. The CDR3 length is 15 residues. CDR1 is GTSNPN, CDR2 SVGIG, per germline (reference sequence). The CDR3 DNA reads TGTGCCTGGAGTTCCTTGAGACTCTCTGGAAACACCATATATTTT. It codes for CAWSSLRLSGNTIYF.

V and J are TRBV7-9 and TRBJ2-6; D call uncertain. With 6 bases removed from V and 0 bases from J, the gap between germline ends came to 6 bases. The CDR3 runs to 14 residues. Looked up from germline, CDR1 is SEHNR and CDR2 is FQNEAQ (reference sequence). DNA for the CDR3: TGTGCCAGCAGTTCTATCTCTGGGGCCAACGTCCTGACTTTC. It encodes CASSSISGANVLTF.

This chain connects TRBV4-1 to TRBJ2-1, with TRBD2 matching over 13 bases. CDR3 length equals 20 residues. Germline CDR1 MGHRA, CDR2 YSYEKL. The V segment lost 1 base and the J segment 1 base; nucleotides outside the gene matches: 10. CDR3 bases: TGCGCCAGCAGCCAAGGCCGACTAGCGGGAGGTTCGGGATCCTACAATGAGCAGTTCTTC. Protein: CASSQGRLAGGSGSYNEQFF.

The chain combines TRBV10-3 with TRBJ1-5, with 9 positions matching TRBD1. The trim removed 4 bases at V and 6 bases at J, leaving 7 bases unmatched. The CDR3 consists of 15 residues. Looked up from germline, CDR1 is ENHRY and CDR2 is SYGVKD. CDR3 sequence reads: CAISATGGVGQPQHF. CDR3 nucleotide sequence: TGTGCCATCAGTGCCACAGGGGGCGTGGGTCAGCCCCAGCATTTT.

In its sample, this clone was seen once. The rearrangement uses TRBV7-2 and TRBJ2-1; 8 nucleotides line up with TRBD1. Germline V gene lookup returns CDR1 SGHTA and CDR2 FQGNSA. V lost 1 base and J lost 7; bases outside the gene matches: 15. The CDR3 extends over 18 amino acids. The CDR3 is CASSLEGLGQGAGNEQFF. CDR3 nucleotide sequence: TGTGCCAGCAGCTTAGAGGGTTTGGGGCAGGGGGCTGGGAATGAGCAGTTCTTC.